The sequence of this T cell receptor (beta chain) was determined in a study of shared clonotypes between healthy human individuals. Study-wide points: A reduction in generation probabilities was seen for non-shared clonotypes relative to those shared by all four donors.

In the case of this clone: The antigen is unknown.

Germline lookup yields CDR1 MNHEY and CDR2 SMNVEV (reference sequence). The V segment lost 1 base and the J segment 7 bases; nucleotides outside the gene matches: 6. The CDR3 consists of 17 residues. Clones were read by immunoSEQ multiplex PCR, and TCRdb kept only the in-frame ones, dropping some. In the table there are about 92,000 clones, approximately 70% of which are singletons. The chain is built from TRBV27 and TRBJ2-1, with 14 nucleotides matching TRBD2. This clonotype originated in a man aged 30 to 39 in good health. The sequenced sample consisted of memory CD8+ T cells sorted from blood. Subset in this sample: CD45RO+ cells pooled with CCR7-negative TemRA cells. The CDR3 coding sequence is TGTGCCAGCAGTTTATGGGGGGGGACTAGCGGGAGAAATGAGCAGTTCTTC. Translating gives CASSLWGGTSGRNEQFF.